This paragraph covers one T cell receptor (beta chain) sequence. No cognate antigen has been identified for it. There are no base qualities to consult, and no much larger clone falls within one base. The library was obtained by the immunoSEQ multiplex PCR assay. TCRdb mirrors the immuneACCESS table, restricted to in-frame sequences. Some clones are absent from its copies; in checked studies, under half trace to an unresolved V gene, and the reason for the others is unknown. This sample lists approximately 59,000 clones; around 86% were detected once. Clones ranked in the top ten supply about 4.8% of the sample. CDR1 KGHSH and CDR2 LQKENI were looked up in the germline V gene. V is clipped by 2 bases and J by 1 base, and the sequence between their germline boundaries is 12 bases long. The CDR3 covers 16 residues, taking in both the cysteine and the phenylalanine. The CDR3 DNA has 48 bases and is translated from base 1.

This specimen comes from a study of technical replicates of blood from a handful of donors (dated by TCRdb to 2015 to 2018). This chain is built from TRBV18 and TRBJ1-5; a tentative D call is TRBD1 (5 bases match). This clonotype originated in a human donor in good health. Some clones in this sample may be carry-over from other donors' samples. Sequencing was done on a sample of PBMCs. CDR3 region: CASSPVEGLSNQPQHF. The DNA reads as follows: TGTGCCAGCTCACCAGTGGAGGGGTTGAGCAATCAGCCCCAGCATTTT.